The 8 T cell receptor beta chains presented below share a single source sample, sequenced in a study of vaccination effects on CD4 cells after COVID-19. After more than 8 days in culture, the CD4+ T cells were isolated. These receptors' antigens are unknown. This table comes from immunoSEQ multiplex PCR, and its TCRdb copy is limited to in-frame clones, with some not included. Among approximately 50,000 clones, roughly three quarters were seen once, and the ten largest hold about 10%. The specimen comprised CD4+ T cells from PBMCs cultured without peptide, sampled before COVID-19 vaccination. Every receptor here comes from a human donor who had a prior SARS-CoV-2 infection.

The rearrangement uses TRBV19 and TRBJ2-1; D uncertain. CDR3 length: 14 amino acids. Per germline, CDR1 LNHDA and CDR2 SQIVND (reference sequence). Trimming removed 4 bases from V and 2 bases from J, with 9 bases in between. This CDR3 reads CASSRGLAYNEQFF. As DNA, the CDR3 is TGTGCCAGTAGTAGGGGTCTAGCCTACAATGAGCAGTTCTTC.

J is TRBJ2-5 and V is TRBV6-5; 11 positions agree with TRBD2. The CDR3 is made up of 14 amino acids. V trimming: 6 bases; J trimming: 2 bases; junction bases outside the gene matches: 2. Germline V gene sequence: CDR1 MNHEY, CDR2 SVGAGI. CDR3 bases: TGTGCCAGCAGACTAGCGGGGGTGCAAGAGACCCAGTACTTC. Translated, it gives CASRLAGVQETQYF.

This rearrangement joins TRBV24-1 to TRBJ2-3; D assignment may be TRBD1 or TRBD2 (5 bases each). The germline V gene has CDR1 KGHDR and CDR2 SFDVKD. Trimming pared 3 bases from V and 0 bases from J, leaving 9 bases between. The CDR3 consists of 15 residues. In nucleotides, the CDR3 is TGTGCCACCAGTGATCCTGGGACCAGCACAGATACGCAGTATTTT. It yields the protein CATSDPGTSTDTQYF.

This clone was seen a single time. The chain carries TRBV7-9 and TRBJ2-1; D possibly corresponds to TRBD2 (6 bases). CDR1 is SEHNR, CDR2 FQNEAQ, per germline (reference sequence). Trimming removed 5 bases from V and 1 base from J, with 18 bases in between. The CDR3 runs to 17 residues. In DNA, the CDR3 is TGTGCCAGCAGCCCGTCGGGACTCCGCACATCCTACAATGAGCAGTTCTTC. It is translated as CASSPSGLRTSYNEQFF. Drawing the rest from reference TRBV7-9 and TRBJ2-1, the complete variable domain is DTGVSQNPRHKITKRGQNVTFRCDPISEHNRLYWYRQTLGQGPEFLTYFQNEAQLEKSRLLSDRFSAERPKGSFSTLEIQRTEQGDSAMYLCASSPSGLRTSYNEQFFGPGTRLTVL.

In its sample, this clone was seen a few times. The CDR3 DNA reads as TGTGCCAGCAGCTCCCACGTGGAGGGGGCGACCAGCTCTGGAAACACCATATATTTT. It translates to CASSSHVEGATSSGNTIYF. The chain recombines TRBV4-2 with TRBJ1-3, with 7 bases identical to TRBD1. The V segment lost 5 bases and the J segment 0 bases; nucleotides outside the gene matches: 16. Looked up from germline, CDR1 is LGHNA and CDR2 is YNFKEQ. CDR3 length equals 19 residues.

The V call is TRBV5-1, the J call TRBJ1-2, with TRBD1 as a possible D gene (5 bases). The CDR3 has 13 amino acids. Trimming shortened V by 9 bases and J by 7 bases, and 19 bases separated the two germline ends. The germline CDR1 and CDR2 sequences are SGHRS and YFSETQ. The CDR3, as DNA: TGCGCCATCTCCGATGGTAGGAGGGGTGGCTACACCTTC. Protein sequence: CAISDGRRGGYTF. Full variable domain (rest looked up from reference TRBV5-1 and TRBJ1-2): KAGVTQTPRYLIKTRGQQVTLSCSPISGHRSVSWYQQTPGQGLQFLFEYFSETQRNKGNFPGRFSGRQFSNSRSEMNVSTLELGDSALYLCAISDGRRGGYTFGSGTRLTVV.

V gene TRBV7-8 combines with J gene TRBJ1-6, with 11 bases identical to TRBD1. The CDR3 runs 18 residues. The trim removed 1 base at V and 3 bases at J, leaving 5 bases unmatched. Germline V gene lookup returns CDR1 SGHVS and CDR2 FQNEAQ. CDR3 in DNA: TGTGCCAGCAGCTTAGGGACAGGGGGCGCGGGCTATAATTCACCCCTCCACTTT. Translation gives CASSLGTGGAGYNSPLHF.

The V gene is TRBV6-4, the J gene TRBJ2-1; 10 nucleotides align to TRBD1. Germline CDR1 reads MRHNA; CDR2 reads SNTAGT. The CDR3 is 15 residues long. Germline trimming cut 6 bases from V and 7 bases from J; bases unmatched to any gene: 9. The CDR3 DNA follows: TGTGCCAGCAGACTCCGGGACAGGGGCACGAATGAGCAGTTCTTC. It yields the protein CASRLRDRGTNEQFF.